The present entry profiles one TCR beta chain with its context. Its antigen is currently unknown. This entry comes from a study of T cells in localized non-small cell lung cancer. General study results and limits: Researchers found a median 57 of the top 100 tumor clones in adjacent lung. Among blood samples, higher T cell density accompanied longer overall survival.

CDR3 length: 13 amino acids. Germline CDR1 and CDR2: SGDLS and YYNGEE. The V end lost 2 bases, the J end lost 0 bases, and 6 bases lay between the germline ends. Profiled with immunoSEQ multiplex PCR; TCRdb holds only in-frame clones, not every one. The sample records about 30,000 clones, roughly nine tenths being singletons. This receptor was identified in a woman aged 40-69 years with stage I lung adenocarcinoma. Sequencing used peripheral blood, obtained before any cancer treatment. The J gene is TRBJ2-7, the V gene TRBV9; D could derive from TRBD1 or TRBD2 (5 bases each). As DNA, the CDR3 is TGTGCCAGCAGCGTGGGGACCTCCTACGAGCAGTACTTC. As protein: CASSVGTSYEQYF.